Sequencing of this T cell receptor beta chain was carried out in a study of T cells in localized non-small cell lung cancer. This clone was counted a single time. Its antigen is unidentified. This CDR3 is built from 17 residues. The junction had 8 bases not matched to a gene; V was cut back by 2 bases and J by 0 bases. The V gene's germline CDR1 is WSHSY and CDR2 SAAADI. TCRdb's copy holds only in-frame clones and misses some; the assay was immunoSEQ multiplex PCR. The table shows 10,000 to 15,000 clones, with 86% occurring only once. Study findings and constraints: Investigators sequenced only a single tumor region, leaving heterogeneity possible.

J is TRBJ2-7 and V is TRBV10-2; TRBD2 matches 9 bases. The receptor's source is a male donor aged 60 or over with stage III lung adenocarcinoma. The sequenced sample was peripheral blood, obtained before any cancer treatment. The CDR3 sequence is CASSEGLAGGPSYEQYF. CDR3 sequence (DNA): TGCGCCAGCAGTGAGGGTTTGGCGGGAGGGCCCTCCTACGAGCAGTACTTC.